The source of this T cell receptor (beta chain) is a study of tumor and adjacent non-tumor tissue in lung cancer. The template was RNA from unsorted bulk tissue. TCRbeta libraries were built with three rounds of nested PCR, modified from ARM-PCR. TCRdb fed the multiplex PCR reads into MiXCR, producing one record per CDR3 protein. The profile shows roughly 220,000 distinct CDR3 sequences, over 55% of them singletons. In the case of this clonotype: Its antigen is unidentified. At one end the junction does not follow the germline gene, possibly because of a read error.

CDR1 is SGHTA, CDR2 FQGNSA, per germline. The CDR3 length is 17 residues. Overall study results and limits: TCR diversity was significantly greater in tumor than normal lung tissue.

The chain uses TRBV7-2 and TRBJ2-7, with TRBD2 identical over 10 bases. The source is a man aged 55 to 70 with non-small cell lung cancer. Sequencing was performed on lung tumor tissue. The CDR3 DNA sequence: TGTGCCAACAGCCAAGACAGTAGCGGGAGGCAAAGCTACGAGCAGTACTTC. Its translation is CANSQDSSGRQSYEQYF.